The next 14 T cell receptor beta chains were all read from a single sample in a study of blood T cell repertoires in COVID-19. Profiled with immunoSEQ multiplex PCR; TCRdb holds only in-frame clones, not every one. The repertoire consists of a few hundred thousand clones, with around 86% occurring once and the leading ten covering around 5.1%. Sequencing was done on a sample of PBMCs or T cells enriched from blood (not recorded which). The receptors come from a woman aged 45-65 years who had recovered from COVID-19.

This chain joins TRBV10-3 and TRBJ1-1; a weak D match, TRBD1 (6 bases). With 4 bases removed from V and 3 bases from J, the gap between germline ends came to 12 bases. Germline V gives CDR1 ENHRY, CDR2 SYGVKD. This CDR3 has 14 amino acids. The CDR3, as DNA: TGTGCCATCAGTGGGGACATCGGGGACACTGAAGCTTTCTTT. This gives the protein CAISGDIGDTEAFF.

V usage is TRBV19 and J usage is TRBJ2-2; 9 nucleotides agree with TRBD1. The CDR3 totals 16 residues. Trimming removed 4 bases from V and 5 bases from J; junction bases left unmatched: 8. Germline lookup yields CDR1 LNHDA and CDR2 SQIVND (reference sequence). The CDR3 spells CASSTFTGTGTGELFF. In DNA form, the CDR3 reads TGTGCCAGTAGTACTTTTACCGGGACAGGGACCGGGGAGCTGTTTTTT.

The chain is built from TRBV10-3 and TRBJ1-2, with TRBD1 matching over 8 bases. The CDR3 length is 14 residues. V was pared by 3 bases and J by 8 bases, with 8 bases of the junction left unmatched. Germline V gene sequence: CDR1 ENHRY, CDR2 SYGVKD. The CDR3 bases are TGTGCCATCAGTGACCAGGACAGGGCTAGAGGCTACACCTTC. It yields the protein CAISDQDRARGYTF.

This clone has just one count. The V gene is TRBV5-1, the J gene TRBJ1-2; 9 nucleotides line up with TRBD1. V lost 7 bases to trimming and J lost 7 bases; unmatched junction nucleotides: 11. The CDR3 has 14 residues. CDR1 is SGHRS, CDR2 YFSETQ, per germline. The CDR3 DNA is TGCGCCAGCGGTTCACAGGGGGCTTCGGCTGGCTACACCTTC. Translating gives CASGSQGASAGYTF. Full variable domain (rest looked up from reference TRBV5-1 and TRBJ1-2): KAGVTQTPRYLIKTRGQQVTLSCSPISGHRSVSWYQQTPGQGLQFLFEYFSETQRNKGNFPGRFSGRQFSNSRSEMNVSTLELGDSALYLCASGSQGASAGYTFGSGTRLTVV.

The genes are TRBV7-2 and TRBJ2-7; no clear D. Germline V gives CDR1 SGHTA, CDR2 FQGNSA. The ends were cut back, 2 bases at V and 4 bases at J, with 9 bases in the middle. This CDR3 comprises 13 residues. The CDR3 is CASSLRRGYEQYF. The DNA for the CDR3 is TGTGCCAGCAGCTTACGGCGCGGATACGAGCAGTACTTC.

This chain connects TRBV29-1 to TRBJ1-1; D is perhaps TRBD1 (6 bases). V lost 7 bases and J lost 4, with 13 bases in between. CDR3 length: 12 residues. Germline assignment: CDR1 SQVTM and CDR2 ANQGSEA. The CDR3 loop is CSGGGPVTEAFF. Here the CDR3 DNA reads TGCAGCGGCGGGGGCCCGGTCACTGAAGCTTTCTTT. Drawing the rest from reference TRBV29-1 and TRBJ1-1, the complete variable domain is SAVISQKPSRDICQRGTSLTIQCQVDSQVTMMFWYRQQPGQSLTLIATANQGSEATYESGFVIDKFPISRPNLTFSTLTVSNMSPEDSSIYLCSGGGPVTEAFFGQGTRLTVV.

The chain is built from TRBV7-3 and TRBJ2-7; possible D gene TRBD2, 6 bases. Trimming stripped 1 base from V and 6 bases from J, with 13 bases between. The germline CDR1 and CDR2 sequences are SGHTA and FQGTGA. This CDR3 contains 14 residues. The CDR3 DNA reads TGTGCCAGCAGCTTAAACGCGGGGCGCGGCGAGCAGTACTTC. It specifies CASSLNAGRGEQYF.

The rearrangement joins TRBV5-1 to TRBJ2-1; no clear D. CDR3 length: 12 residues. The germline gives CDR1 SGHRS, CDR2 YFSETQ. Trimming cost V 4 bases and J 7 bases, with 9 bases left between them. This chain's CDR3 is CASSADSNEQFF. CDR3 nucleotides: TGCGCCAGCAGCGCTGACTCAAATGAGCAGTTCTTC. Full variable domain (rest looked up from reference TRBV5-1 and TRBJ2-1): KAGVTQTPRYLIKTRGQQVTLSCSPISGHRSVSWYQQTPGQGLQFLFEYFSETQRNKGNFPGRFSGRQFSNSRSEMNVSTLELGDSALYLCASSADSNEQFFGPGTRLTVL.

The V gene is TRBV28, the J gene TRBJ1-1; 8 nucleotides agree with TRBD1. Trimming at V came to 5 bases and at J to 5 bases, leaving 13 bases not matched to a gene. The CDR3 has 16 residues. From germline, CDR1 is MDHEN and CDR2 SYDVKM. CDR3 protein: CASSLPRGQGDTEAFF. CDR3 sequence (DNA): TGTGCCAGCAGTCTACCTCGCGGACAGGGAGATACTGAAGCTTTCTTT.

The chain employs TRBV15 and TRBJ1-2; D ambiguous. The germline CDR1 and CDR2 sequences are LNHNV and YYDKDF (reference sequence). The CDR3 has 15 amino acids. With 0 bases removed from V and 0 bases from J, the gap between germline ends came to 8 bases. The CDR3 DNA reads TGTGCCACCAGCAGAGACCCGAGAGCTAACTATGGCTACACCTTC. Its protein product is CATSRDPRANYGYTF.

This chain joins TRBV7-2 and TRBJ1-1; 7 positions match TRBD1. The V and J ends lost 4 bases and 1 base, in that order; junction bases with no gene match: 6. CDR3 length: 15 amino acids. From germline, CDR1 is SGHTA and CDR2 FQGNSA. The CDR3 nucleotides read TGTGCCAGCAGCTCTAAAGGGGGCTGGAACACTGAAGCTTTCTTT. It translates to CASSSKGGWNTEAFF.

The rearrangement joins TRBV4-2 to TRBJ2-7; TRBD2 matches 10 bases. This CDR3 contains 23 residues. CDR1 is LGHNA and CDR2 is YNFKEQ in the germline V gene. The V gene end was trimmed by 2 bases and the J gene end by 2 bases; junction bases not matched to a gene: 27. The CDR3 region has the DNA TGTGCCAGCAGCCAACCTTTACCCTCTTGGACCTACCCCGGGACTAGCGAACCCTACGAGCAGTACTTC. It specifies CASSQPLPSWTYPGTSEPYEQYF.

CDR3 in amino acids: CASSLNRGDLETQYF. The CDR3 coding sequence is TGTGCCAGCAGTCTGAACAGGGGTGATTTAGAGACCCAGTACTTC. V usage is TRBV27 and J usage is TRBJ2-5; 7 positions agree with TRBD1. Germline V gene sequence: CDR1 MNHEY, CDR2 SMNVEV (reference sequence). The CDR3 has 15 residues. V gave up 5 bases and J gave up 4 bases; unmatched junction bases: 10.

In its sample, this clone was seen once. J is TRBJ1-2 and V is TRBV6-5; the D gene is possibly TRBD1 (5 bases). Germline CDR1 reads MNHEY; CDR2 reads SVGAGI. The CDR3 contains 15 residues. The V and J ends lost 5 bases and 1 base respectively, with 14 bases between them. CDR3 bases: TGTGCCAGCAGTACCAGCGGGCAGGGTAACTATGGCTACACCTTC. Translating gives CASSTSGQGNYGYTF.